These 26 T cell receptor beta chains came from one sample sequenced in a study of blood T cell repertoires in COVID-19. The table came from immunoSEQ multiplex PCR; TCRdb's copy has only in-frame clones and leaves some out. The sample lists roughly 440,000 clones; about nine tenths were seen once. Sequencing input: peripheral blood. These receptors were collected from a woman between 45 and 60 years old with COVID-19, enrolled during active disease.

The genes are TRBV25-1 and TRBJ1-1; D gene uncertain. This CDR3 comprises 11 residues. V gave up 2 bases and J gave up 7 bases, with 5 bases separating them. Germline values: CDR1 MGHDK, CDR2 SYGVNS. This CDR3 reads CASSENGEAFF. The CDR3 region has the DNA TGTGCCAGCAGTGAAAACGGTGAAGCTTTCTTT. Full variable domain (rest looked up from reference TRBV25-1 and TRBJ1-1): EADIYQTPRYLVIGTGKKITLECSQTMGHDKMYWYQQDPGMELHLIHYSYGVNSTEKGDLSSESTVSRIRTEHFPLTLESARPSHTSQYLCASSENGEAFFGQGTRLTVV.

This chain links TRBV28 with TRBJ1-1; the D gene is possibly TRBD1 (5 bases). Trimming removed 4 bases at V and 0 bases at J, with 12 bases between. The CDR3 consists of 15 residues. CDR1 is MDHEN, CDR2 SYDVKM, per germline. CDR3 loop: CASSSMTAVNTEAFF. The DNA of the CDR3 is TGTGCCAGCAGTTCGATGACAGCCGTGAACACTGAAGCTTTCTTT.

The chain is built from TRBV10-1 and TRBJ2-3, with D maybe TRBD2 (5 bases). The CDR3 is 14 residues long. Trimming removed 3 bases from V and 6 bases from J, with 13 bases in between. The germline V gene has CDR1 WNHNN and CDR2 SYGVQD (reference sequence). CDR3 in DNA: TGCGCCAGCAGTGACCCCGGAGGTTCCGATACGCAGTATTTT. It is translated as CASSDPGGSDTQYF.

This rearrangement joins TRBV28 to TRBJ1-2; 7 positions match TRBD1. The ends lost 7 bases at V and 8 bases at J; junction bases unmatched: 10. Looked up from germline, CDR1 is MDHEN and CDR2 is SYDVKM. The CDR3 has 13 residues. CDR3 residues: CASTLQGHEGYTF. The CDR3 DNA reads TGTGCCAGCACCCTACAGGGGCACGAAGGCTACACCTTC.

The V and J genes are TRBV5-6 and TRBJ2-7; perhaps TRBD2 as D (5 bases). The CDR3 has 13 amino acids. Trimming took off 2 bases at V and 3 bases at J, with 9 bases between the two ends. Looked up from germline, CDR1 is SGHDT and CDR2 is YYEEEE. CDR3 DNA: TGTGCCAGCAGCTTTCTAGCCCGCTACGAGCAGTACTTC. Protein product: CASSFLARYEQYF.

V and J are TRBV5-1 and TRBJ1-5, with D maybe TRBD1 (6 bases). Trimming stripped 3 bases from V and 3 bases from J, with 13 bases between. The CDR3 runs to 15 residues. Germline CDR1 and CDR2: SGHRS and YFSETQ. The CDR3: CASSSGDISNQPQHF. The CDR3 DNA follows: TGCGCCAGCAGCTCCGGGGACATCTCCAATCAGCCCCAGCATTTT.

This chain uses TRBV10-3 with TRBJ1-2, with D possibly matching TRBD1 (6 bases). V was pared by 3 bases and J by 4 bases, with 24 bases between. This CDR3 has 18 amino acids. Germline V gene data show CDR1 as ENHRY and CDR2 as SYGVKD. The CDR3 DNA follows: TGTGCCATCAGTGAAAGACAGGCCACCCAGGCATCCTTCTATGGCTACACCTTC. This sequence encodes CAISERQATQASFYGYTF.

The gene calls are TRBV13 and TRBJ1-1; tentative D call: TRBD1 (5 bases). The germline V gene encodes CDR1 PRHDT and CDR2 FYEKMQ (reference sequence). V gave up 0 bases and J gave up 5 bases, with 7 bases separating them. The CDR3 totals 13 residues. CDR3 sequence: CASSLGKGTEAFF. DNA for the CDR3: TGTGCCAGCAGCTTAGGGAAGGGGACTGAAGCTTTCTTT.

This clone came up a few times. V and J are TRBV6-5 and TRBJ1-2; 8 bases are a match to TRBD1. V shed 6 bases and J 4 bases; nucleotides not matched to a gene: 10. CDR1 is MNHEY and CDR2 is SVGAGI in the germline V gene. The CDR3 sequence is 15 residues long. CDR3: CASSFGQGLIYGYTF. CDR3 DNA: TGTGCCAGCAGCTTCGGACAGGGCCTTATCTATGGCTACACCTTC.

V and J are TRBV19 and TRBJ2-2, with 9 bases that match TRBD2. This CDR3 is 17 amino acids long. The V gene's germline CDR1 is LNHDA and CDR2 SQIVND (reference sequence). With V trimmed by 3 bases and J by 7 bases, 12 bases remained unmatched. The CDR3 DNA sequence: TGTGCCAGTAGTATCGGCGGGGGGGCCGGGCAAGGCGGGGAGCTGTTTTTT. Amino acids: CASSIGGGAGQGGELFF.

In DNA form, the CDR3 reads TGTGCCAGTAGTATATTGGGACAGGGGATGGGACGCACAGATACGCAGTATTTT. Protein product: CASSILGQGMGRTDTQYF. The chain recombines TRBV19 with TRBJ2-3, with 10 nucleotides matching TRBD1. CDR1 is LNHDA and CDR2 is SQIVND in the germline V gene (reference sequence). CDR3 length: 18 residues. J was trimmed by 1 base and V by 2 bases; bases with no gene match: 9.

J is TRBJ2-1 and V is TRBV4-2, with 11 positions matching TRBD1. The CDR3 covers 15 residues. V was pared by 4 bases and J by 9 bases, with 8 bases of the junction left unmatched. Per germline, CDR1 LGHNA and CDR2 YNFKEQ. The CDR3: CASSLRDRGVGEQFF. The CDR3 DNA reads TGTGCCAGCAGCCTCCGGGACAGGGGGGTCGGTGAGCAGTTCTTC.

This rearrangement joins TRBV5-6 to TRBJ1-1, with a weak D call TRBD1 (5 bases). V lost 2 bases, J lost 2 bases, and 13 bases lay in between. The CDR3 length is 15 residues. Per the germline V gene, CDR1 is SGHDT and CDR2 is YYEEEE. CDR3 region: CASSFLHRRNTEAFF. DNA of the CDR3: TGTGCCAGCAGCTTTCTCCACAGGCGTAACACTGAAGCTTTCTTT. The whole variable domain, filled in from reference TRBV5-6 and TRBJ1-1, reads DAGVTQSPTHLIKTRGQQVTLRCSPKSGHDTVSWYQQALGQGPQFIFQYYEEEERQRGNFPDRFSGHQFPNYSSELNVNALLLGDSALYLCASSFLHRRNTEAFFGQGTRLTVV.

This sequence joins TRBV6-5 and TRBJ1-2; no clear D gene. Germline-derived CDR1 and CDR2 are MNHEY and SVGAGI. V lost 0 bases, J lost 8 bases, and 10 bases lay in between. The CDR3 totals 13 residues. Here the CDR3 DNA reads TGTGCCAGCAGTTACTCCGGGTTTGACGGCTACACCTTC. Protein sequence: CASSYSGFDGYTF.

The chain links TRBV29-1 to TRBJ2-1; D gene ambiguous. CDR1 and CDR2 (germline): SQVTM, ANQGSEA. With 7 bases removed from V and 0 bases from J, the gap between germline ends came to 10 bases. The CDR3 consists of 13 residues. CDR3 nucleotide sequence: TGCAGCGGTGCAGCGAGCTCCTACAATGAGCAGTTCTTC. Translating it yields CSGAASSYNEQFF.

J is TRBJ2-7 and V is TRBV6-5, with TRBD2 identical over 9 bases. V lost 6 bases and J lost 5; bases outside the gene matches: 8. The CDR3 runs to 14 residues. Germline assignment: CDR1 MNHEY and CDR2 SVGAGI. The CDR3 region is CASSPTWTSDEQYF. CDR3 DNA sequence: TGTGCCAGCAGCCCCACCTGGACTAGCGACGAGCAGTACTTC.

The chain employs TRBV5-4 and TRBJ1-2; possible D gene TRBD1, 5 bases. V was clipped by 0 bases and J by 0 bases, with 9 bases between them. CDR3 length equals 15 residues. Looked up from germline, CDR1 is SGHNT and CDR2 is YYREEE (reference sequence). CDR3 nucleotide sequence: TGTGCCAGCAGCTTGGGGGGCCGCACTAACTATGGCTACACCTTC. Amino acids: CASSLGGRTNYGYTF.

This chain joins TRBV4-1 and TRBJ1-6; D is unresolved. Trimming took off 3 bases at V and 4 bases at J, with 10 bases between the two ends. CDR1 MGHRA and CDR2 YSYEKL come from the germline V gene. The CDR3 has 15 residues. CDR3 DNA: TGCGCCAGCAGCCAGTTTGCGGCGTATAATTCACCCCTCCACTTT. Translating it yields CASSQFAAYNSPLHF.

The CDR3 loop is CASSQGASHNEQFF. In DNA, the CDR3 is TGTGCCAGCAGCCAAGGGGCCAGCCACAATGAGCAGTTCTTC. This chain joins TRBV3-1 (or the pseudogene TRBV3-2) and TRBJ2-1; D is unresolved. Trimming removed 1 base at V and 5 bases at J, with 9 bases between. The CDR3 sequence is 14 residues long. Germline assignment: CDR1 LGHDT and CDR2 YNNKEL (reference sequence).

The rearrangement joins TRBV5-1 to TRBJ2-7; D uncertain. Between the trimmed V and J ends, which lost 1 base and 2 bases, there was a span of 4 bases. Germline CDR1 reads SGHRS; CDR2 reads YFSETQ. The CDR3 has 12 residues. The CDR3 DNA reads as TGCGCCAGCAGCTTGACAGCCTACGAGCAGTACTTC. This sequence encodes CASSLTAYEQYF.

The gene calls are TRBV4-1 and TRBJ2-3; maybe TRBD1 (6 bases). This CDR3 has 16 amino acids. Trimming removed 4 bases at V and 4 bases at J, with 18 bases between. The germline gives CDR1 MGHRA, CDR2 YSYEKL. CDR3 DNA sequence: TGCGCCAGCAGCCTCACCAGGGGCCTCGGGGCAGATACGCAGTATTTT. Protein product: CASSLTRGLGADTQYF.

This chain uses TRBV2 with TRBJ1-5, with D unresolved. Trimming shortened V by 4 bases and J by 2 bases, and 3 bases separated the two germline ends. Germline V lookup: CDR1 SNHLY, CDR2 FYNNEI. This CDR3 contains 12 residues. The CDR3 nucleotides are TGTGCCAGCAGTGTCGGCAATCAGCCCCAGCATTTT. This gives the protein CASSVGNQPQHF.

The chain combines TRBV18 with TRBJ2-1; the match to TRBD1 covers 12 bases. This CDR3 has 15 amino acids. J lost 7 bases, V lost 3 bases, and 4 bases had no gene match. CDR1 and CDR2 from the germline V gene are KGHSH and LQKENI. The CDR3 here is CASSPGTGGRNEQFF. As DNA, the CDR3 is TGTGCCAGCTCACCCGGGACAGGGGGCAGGAATGAGCAGTTCTTC.

The chain employs TRBV24-1 and TRBJ2-3; D remains unclear. The V and J ends lost 2 bases and 6 bases respectively, with 11 bases between them. Germline assignment: CDR1 KGHDR and CDR2 SFDVKD. The CDR3 has 14 amino acids. This chain's CDR3 is CATSDSTLRDTQYF. The CDR3 DNA follows: TGTGCCACCAGTGATTCGACGCTGAGGGATACGCAGTATTTT.

This clone was recorded a few times. V gene TRBV7-9 combines with J gene TRBJ2-7, with D possibly being TRBD1 (6 bases). The CDR3 totals 15 residues. Germline V gene sequence: CDR1 SEHNR, CDR2 FQNEAQ (reference sequence). V was clipped by 4 bases and J by 5 bases, with 18 bases between them. CDR3 residues: CASSSYPGTNDEQYF. CDR3 DNA sequence: TGTGCCAGCAGCTCATATCCCGGGACAAATGACGAGCAGTACTTC.

This clone has just a few counts. V and J are TRBV27 and TRBJ2-1; 8 bases are shared with TRBD2. The V gene's germline CDR1 is MNHEY and CDR2 SMNVEV (reference sequence). This CDR3 has 15 amino acids. Trimming took 8 bases from V and 7 from J; bases not matched to a gene: 13. In DNA, the CDR3 is TGTGCCAGCGGGGACTTTAGCGGGGTCATTAATGAGCAGTTCTTC. Encoded protein: CASGDFSGVINEQFF.